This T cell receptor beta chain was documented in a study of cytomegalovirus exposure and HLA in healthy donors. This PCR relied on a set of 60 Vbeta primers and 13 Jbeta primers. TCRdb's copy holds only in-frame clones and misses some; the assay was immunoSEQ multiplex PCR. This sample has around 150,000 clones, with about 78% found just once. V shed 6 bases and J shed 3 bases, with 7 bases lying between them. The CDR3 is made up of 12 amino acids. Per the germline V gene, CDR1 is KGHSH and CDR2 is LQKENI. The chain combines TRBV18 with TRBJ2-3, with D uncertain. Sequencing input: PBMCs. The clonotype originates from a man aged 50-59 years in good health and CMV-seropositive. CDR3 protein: CASSMRTDTQYF. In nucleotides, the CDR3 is TGTGCCAGCTCGATGAGGACAGATACGCAGTATTTT.